This note documents a single T cell receptor beta chain sequence. Patients at the Seattle site were enrolled during active infection and followed longitudinally. These data come from a study of blood T cell repertoires in COVID-19. V shed 3 bases and J 7 bases; nucleotides not matched to a gene: 3. This CDR3 contains 14 residues. Germline CDR1 MNHNS, CDR2 SASEGT. Produced via immunoSEQ multiplex PCR; TCRdb's table is partial and in-frame only. This table has around 340,000 clones, around 90% appearing once. The chain has TRBV6-1 and TRBJ1-4, with TRBD1 matching 9 bases. The specimen was peripheral blood. The receptor was isolated from a woman in her fifties or sixties with COVID-19, enrolled during active disease. The CDR3 DNA is TGTGCCAGCAGTGAGGGACAGGGATCTGAAAAACTGTTTTTT. This codes for CASSEGQGSEKLFF.